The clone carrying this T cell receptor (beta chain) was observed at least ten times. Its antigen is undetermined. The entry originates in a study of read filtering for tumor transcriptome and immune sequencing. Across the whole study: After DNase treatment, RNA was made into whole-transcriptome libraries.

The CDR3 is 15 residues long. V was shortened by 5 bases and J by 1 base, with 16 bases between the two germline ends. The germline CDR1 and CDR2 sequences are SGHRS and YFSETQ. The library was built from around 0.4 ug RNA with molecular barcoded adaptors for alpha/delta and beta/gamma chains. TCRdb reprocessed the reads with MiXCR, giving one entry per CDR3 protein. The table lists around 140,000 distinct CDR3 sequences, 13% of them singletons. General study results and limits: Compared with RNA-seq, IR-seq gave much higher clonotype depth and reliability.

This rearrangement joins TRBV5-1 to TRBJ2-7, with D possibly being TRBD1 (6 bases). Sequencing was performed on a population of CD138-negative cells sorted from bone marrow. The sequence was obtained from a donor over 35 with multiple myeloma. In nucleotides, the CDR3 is TGCGCCAGCAGTTTACAGGTGGGGGCGTCCTACGAGCAGTACTTC. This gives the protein CASSLQVGASYEQYF.